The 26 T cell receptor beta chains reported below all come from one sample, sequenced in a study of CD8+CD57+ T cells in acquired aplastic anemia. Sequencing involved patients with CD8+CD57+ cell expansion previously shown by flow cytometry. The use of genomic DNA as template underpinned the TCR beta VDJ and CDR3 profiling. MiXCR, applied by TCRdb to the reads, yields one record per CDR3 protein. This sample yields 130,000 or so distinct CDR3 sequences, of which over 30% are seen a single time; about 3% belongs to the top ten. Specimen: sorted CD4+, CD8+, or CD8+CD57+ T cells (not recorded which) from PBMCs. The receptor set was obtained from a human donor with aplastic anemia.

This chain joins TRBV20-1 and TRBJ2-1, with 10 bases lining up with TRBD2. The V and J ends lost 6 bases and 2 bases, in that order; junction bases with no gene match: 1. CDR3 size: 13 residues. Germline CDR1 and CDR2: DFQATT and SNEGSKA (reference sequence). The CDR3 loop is CSASGGAYNEQFF. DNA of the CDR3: TGCAGTGCCAGCGGGGGGGCCTACAATGAGCAGTTCTTC.

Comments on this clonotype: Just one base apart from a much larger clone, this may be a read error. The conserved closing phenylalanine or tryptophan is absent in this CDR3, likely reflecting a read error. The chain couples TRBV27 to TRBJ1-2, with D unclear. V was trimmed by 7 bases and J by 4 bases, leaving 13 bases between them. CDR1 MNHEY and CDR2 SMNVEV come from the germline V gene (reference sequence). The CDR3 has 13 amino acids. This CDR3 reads CASTFAAIYGYTS. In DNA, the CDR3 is TGTGCCAGCACCTTTGCGGCGATCTATGGCTACACCTCC.

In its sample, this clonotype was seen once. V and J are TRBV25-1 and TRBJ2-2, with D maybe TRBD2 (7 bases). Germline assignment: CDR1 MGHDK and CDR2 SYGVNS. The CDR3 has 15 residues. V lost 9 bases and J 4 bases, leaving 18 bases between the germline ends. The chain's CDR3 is CASAWGGQGTGELFF. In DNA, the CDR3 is TGTGCCAGTGCCTGGGGGGGGCAGGGCACCGGGGAGCTGTTTTTT.

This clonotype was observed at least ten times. This CDR3 reads CASSESTGGHPTNEKLFF. Written as DNA, the CDR3 is TGCGCCAGCAGTGAGTCGACAGGGGGCCATCCAACTAATGAAAAACTGTTTTTT. The chain joins TRBV10-1 to TRBJ1-4; 10 bases match TRBD1. The CDR3 has 18 amino acids. After removal of 0 bases from V and 0 bases from J, the junction contained 4 bases not matched to a gene. Germline V gene lookup returns CDR1 WNHNN and CDR2 SYGVQD (reference sequence).

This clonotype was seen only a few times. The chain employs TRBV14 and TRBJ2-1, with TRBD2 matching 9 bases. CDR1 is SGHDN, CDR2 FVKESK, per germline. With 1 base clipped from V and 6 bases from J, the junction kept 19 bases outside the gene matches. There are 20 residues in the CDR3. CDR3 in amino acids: CASSQVLGRLAGVRGNEQFF. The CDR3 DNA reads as TGTGCCAGCAGCCAAGTCCTCGGGCGATTAGCGGGGGTGCGCGGCAATGAGCAGTTCTTC.

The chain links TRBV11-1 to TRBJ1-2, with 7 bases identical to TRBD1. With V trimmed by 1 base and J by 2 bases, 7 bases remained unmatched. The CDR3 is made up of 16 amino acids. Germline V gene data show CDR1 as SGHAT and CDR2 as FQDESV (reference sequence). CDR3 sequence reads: CASSLVRQGTNYGYTF. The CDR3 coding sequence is TGTGCCAGCAGCTTAGTCCGACAGGGAACGAACTATGGCTACACCTTC.

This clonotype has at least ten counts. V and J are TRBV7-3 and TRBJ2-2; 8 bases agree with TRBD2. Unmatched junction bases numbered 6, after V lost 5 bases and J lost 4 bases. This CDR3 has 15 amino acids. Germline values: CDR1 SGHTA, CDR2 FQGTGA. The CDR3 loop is CASSLRGGSTGELFF. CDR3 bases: TGTGCCAGCAGCCTCCGGGGGGGGAGCACCGGGGAGCTGTTTTTT. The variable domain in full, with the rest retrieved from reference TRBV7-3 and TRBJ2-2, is GAGVSQTPSNKVTEKGKYVELRCDPISGHTALYWYRQSLGQGPEFLIYFQGTGAADDSGLPNDRFFAVRPEGSVSTLKIQRTERGDSAVYLCASSLRGGSTGELFFGEGSRLTVL.

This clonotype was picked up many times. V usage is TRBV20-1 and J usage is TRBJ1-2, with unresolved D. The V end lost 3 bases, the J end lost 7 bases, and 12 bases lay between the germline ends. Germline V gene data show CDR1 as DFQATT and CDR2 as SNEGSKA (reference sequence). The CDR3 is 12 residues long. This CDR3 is CSASRLSLGYTF. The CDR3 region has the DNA TGCAGTGCTAGTCGTCTGTCGCTTGGCTACACCTTC.

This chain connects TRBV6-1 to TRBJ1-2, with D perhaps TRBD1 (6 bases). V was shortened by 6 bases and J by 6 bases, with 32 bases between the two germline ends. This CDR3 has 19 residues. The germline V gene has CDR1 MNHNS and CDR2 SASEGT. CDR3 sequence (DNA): TGTGCCAGCAGGGCGTCCTTCGGGACAAGGGGCCGGGGGACTAATGGCTACACCTTC. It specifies CASRASFGTRGRGTNGYTF.

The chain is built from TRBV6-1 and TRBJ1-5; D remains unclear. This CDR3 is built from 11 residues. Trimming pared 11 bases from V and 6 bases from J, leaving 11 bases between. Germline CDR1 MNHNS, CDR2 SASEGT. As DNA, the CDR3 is TGTGCCCCCCTCGAGCGTCAGCCCCAGCATTTT. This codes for CAPLERQPQHF.

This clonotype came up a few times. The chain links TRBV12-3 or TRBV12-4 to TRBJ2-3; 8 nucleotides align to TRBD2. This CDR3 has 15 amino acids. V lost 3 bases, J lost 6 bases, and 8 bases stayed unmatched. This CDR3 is CASSFAGGRGDTQYF. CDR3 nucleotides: TGTGCCAGCAGTTTCGCGGGGGGCCGGGGGGATACGCAGTATTTT.

CDR3 region: CAISGKQGAYEQYV. As DNA, the CDR3 is TGTGCCATCAGTGGAAAACAGGGGGCGTACGAGCAGTACGTC. The J gene is TRBJ2-7, the V gene TRBV10-3; TRBD1 matches 9 bases. Per the germline V gene, CDR1 is ENHRY and CDR2 is SYGVKD. The CDR3 contains 14 residues. V lost 4 bases, J lost 4 bases, and 5 bases stayed unmatched.

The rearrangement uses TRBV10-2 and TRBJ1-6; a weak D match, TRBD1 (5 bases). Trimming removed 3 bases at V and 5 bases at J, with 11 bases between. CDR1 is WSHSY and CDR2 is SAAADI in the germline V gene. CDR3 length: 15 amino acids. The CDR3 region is CASSESVRDNSPLHF. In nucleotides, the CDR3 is TGCGCCAGCAGTGAATCGGTCAGGGATAATTCACCCCTCCACTTT.

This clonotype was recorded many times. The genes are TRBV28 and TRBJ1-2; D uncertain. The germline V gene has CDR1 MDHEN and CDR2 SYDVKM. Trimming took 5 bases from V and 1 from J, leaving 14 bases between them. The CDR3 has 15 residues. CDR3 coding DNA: TGTGCCAGCAGTCCCCCGAACGATTATAACTATGGCTACACCTTC. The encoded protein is CASSPPNDYNYGYTF.

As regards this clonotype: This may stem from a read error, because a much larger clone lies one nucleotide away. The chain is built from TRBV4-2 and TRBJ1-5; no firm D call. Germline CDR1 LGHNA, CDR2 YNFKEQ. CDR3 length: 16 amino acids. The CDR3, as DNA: TGTACCAGCAGCCCAGAGAAGGGTGTTAGCAATCAGCCCCAGCATTTT. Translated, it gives CTSSPEKGVSNQPQHF.

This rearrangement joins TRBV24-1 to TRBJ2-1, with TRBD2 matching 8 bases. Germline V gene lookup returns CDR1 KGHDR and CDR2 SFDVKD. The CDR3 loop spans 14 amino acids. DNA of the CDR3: TGTGCTAGTTCGGGGGGGGGCCAGGCGAATGAGCAGTTCTTC. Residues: CASSGGGQANEQFF.

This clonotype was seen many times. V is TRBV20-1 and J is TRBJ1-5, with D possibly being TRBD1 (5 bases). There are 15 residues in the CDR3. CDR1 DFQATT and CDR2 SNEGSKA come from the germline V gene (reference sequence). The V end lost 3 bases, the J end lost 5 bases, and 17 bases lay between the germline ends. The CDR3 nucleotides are TGCAGTGCTAGTGCCGGGGACCGGTTACATCAGCCCCAGCATTTT. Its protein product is CSASAGDRLHQPQHF.

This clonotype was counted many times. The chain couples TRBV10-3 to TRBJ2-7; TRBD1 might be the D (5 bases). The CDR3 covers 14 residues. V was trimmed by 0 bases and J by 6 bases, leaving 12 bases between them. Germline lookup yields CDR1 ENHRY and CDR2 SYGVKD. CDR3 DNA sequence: TGTGCCATCAGTGAGTCGGGCAGGGTTAGCGAGCAGTACGTC. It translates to CAISESGRVSEQYV.

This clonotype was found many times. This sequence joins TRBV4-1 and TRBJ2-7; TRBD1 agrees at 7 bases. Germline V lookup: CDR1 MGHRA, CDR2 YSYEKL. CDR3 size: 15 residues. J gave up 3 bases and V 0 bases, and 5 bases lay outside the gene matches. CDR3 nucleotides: TGCGCCAGCAGCCAAGATCCTACAGGGGTCTACGAGCAGTACTTC. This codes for CASSQDPTGVYEQYF.

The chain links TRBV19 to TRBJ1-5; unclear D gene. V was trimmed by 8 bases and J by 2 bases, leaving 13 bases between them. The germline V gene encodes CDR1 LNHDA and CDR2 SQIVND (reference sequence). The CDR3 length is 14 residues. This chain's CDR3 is CASGHGNGNQPQHF. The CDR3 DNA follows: TGTGCCAGTGGCCATGGGAACGGCAATCAGCCCCAGCATTTT. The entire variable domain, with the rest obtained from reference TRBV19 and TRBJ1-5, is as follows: DGGITQSPKYLFRKEGQNVTLSCEQNLNHDAMYWYRQDPGQGLRLIYYSQIVNDFQKGDIAEGYSVSREKKESFPLTVTSAQKNPTAFYLCASGHGNGNQPQHFGDGTRLSIL.

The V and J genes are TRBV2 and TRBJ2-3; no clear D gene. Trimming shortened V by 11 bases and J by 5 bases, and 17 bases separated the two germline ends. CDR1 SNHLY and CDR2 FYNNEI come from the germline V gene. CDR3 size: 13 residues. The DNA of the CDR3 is TGTGCCGCTCAACTCGGGCAAATAGATACGCAGTATTTT. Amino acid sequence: CAAQLGQIDTQYF.

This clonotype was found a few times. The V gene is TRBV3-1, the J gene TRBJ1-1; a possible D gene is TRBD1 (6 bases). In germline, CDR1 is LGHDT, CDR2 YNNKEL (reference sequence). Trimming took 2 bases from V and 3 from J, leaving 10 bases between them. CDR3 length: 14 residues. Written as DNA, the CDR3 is TGTGCCAGCAGCCAATCAGGGGCATACACTGAAGCTTTCTTT. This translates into CASSQSGAYTEAFF.

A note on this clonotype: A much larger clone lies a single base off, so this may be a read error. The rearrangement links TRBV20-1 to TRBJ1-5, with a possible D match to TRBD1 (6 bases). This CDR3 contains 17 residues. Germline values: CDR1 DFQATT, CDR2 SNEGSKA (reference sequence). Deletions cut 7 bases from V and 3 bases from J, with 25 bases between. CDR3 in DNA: TGCAGTGTTAACCCCAGACGATCGGGACAAATCAATCAGCCCCAGCATTTT. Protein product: CSVNPRRSGQINQPQHF.

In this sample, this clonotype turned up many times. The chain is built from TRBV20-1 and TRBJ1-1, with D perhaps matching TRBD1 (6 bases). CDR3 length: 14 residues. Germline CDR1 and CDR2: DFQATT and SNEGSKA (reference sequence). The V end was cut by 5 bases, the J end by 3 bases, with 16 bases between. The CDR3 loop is CSAFGGRGDTEAFF. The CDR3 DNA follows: TGCAGTGCTTTTGGGGGGCGAGGGGACACTGAAGCTTTCTTT.

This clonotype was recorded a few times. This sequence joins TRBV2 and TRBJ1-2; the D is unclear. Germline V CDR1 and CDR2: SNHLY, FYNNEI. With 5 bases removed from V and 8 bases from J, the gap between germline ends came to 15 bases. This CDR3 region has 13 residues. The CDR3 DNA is TGTGCCAGCAGTTTGGACGTGGAGGGCGGCTACACCTTC. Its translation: CASSLDVEGGYTF.

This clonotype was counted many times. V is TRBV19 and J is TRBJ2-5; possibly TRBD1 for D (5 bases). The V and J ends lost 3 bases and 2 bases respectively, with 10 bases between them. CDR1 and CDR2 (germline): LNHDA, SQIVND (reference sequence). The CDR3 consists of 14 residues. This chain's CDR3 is CASSIQGTQETQYF. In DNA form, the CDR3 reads TGTGCCAGTAGTATTCAGGGAACTCAAGAGACCCAGTACTTC. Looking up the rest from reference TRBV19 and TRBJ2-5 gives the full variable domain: DGGITQSPKYLFRKEGQNVTLSCEQNLNHDAMYWYRQDPGQGLRLIYYSQIVNDFQKGDIAEGYSVSREKKESFPLTVTSAQKNPTAFYLCASSIQGTQETQYFGPGTRLLVL.